Listed here are 30 T cell receptor beta chains from one sample, sequenced in a study of cytomegalovirus exposure and HLA in healthy donors. The PCR was carried out with 60 Vbeta primers and 13 Jbeta primers. TCRdb keeps only in-frame clones here, not all; method: immunoSEQ multiplex PCR. The repertoire includes fewer than 150,000 clones, less than 85% of them detected once, and 16% sits in the top ten. What was sequenced was PBMCs. Receptors were obtained from a man aged 45-65 years in good health and CMV-seropositive.

The rearrangement uses TRBV7-6 and TRBJ2-1; possibly TRBD1 for D (6 bases). CDR1 is SGHVS, CDR2 FNYEAQ, per germline. This CDR3 comprises 12 residues. The V end lost 4 bases, the J end lost 10 bases, and 11 bases lay between the germline ends. CDR3 protein: CASSSTGWEQFF. CDR3 coding DNA: TGTGCCAGCAGCTCGACAGGTTGGGAGCAGTTCTTC.

The rearrangement links TRBV7-8 to TRBJ2-2, with TRBD1 matching over 7 bases. CDR3 size: 16 residues. Germline CDR1 SGHVS, CDR2 FQNEAQ. After removal of 6 bases from V and 0 bases from J, the junction contained 7 bases not matched to a gene. CDR3 sequence reads: CASRKDTGANTGELFF. The CDR3 coding sequence is TGTGCCAGCAGGAAAGATACAGGGGCGAACACCGGGGAGCTGTTTTTT.

This chain connects TRBV5-1 to TRBJ2-7; 12 nucleotides align to TRBD1. J gave up 7 bases and V 4 bases, and 6 bases lay outside the gene matches. The CDR3 consists of 14 residues. CDR1 and CDR2 (germline): SGHRS, YFSETQ. DNA for the CDR3: TGCGCCAGCAGCACCGGGACAGGGGGCGGAGAGCAGTACTTC. It translates to CASSTGTGGGEQYF.

The sample holds one count of this clone. The chain is built from TRBV4-1 and TRBJ2-7; D call uncertain. Germline-derived CDR1 and CDR2 are MGHRA and YSYEKL. There are 15 residues in the CDR3. Trimming pared 0 bases from V and 4 bases from J, leaving 13 bases between. DNA of the CDR3: TGCGCCAGCAGCCAAGATAGAGAAAATCTGTACGAGCAGTACTTC. It is translated as CASSQDRENLYEQYF.

This rearrangement joins TRBV27 to TRBJ2-1; tentative D call: TRBD2 (6 bases). V was pared by 2 bases and J by 10 bases, with 12 bases between. Germline CDR1 and CDR2: MNHEY and SMNVEV (reference sequence). This CDR3 is 13 amino acids long. As DNA, the CDR3 is TGTGCCAGCAGTTTAGCCCCCCGGGGGGAGCAGTTCTTC. This translates into CASSLAPRGEQFF.

This sequence joins TRBV11-2 and TRBJ2-1; D might be TRBD2 (6 bases). CDR3 length: 15 residues. CDR1 is SGHAT and CDR2 is FQNNGV in the germline V gene. Trimming cost V 0 bases and J 8 bases, with 14 bases left between them. The CDR3 DNA follows: TGTGCCAGCAGCTTAGATTTTGGACTACGATATGAGCAGTTCTTC. Amino acids: CASSLDFGLRYEQFF.

The chain links TRBV28 to TRBJ2-6; a possible D gene is TRBD1 (6 bases). CDR3 length equals 19 residues. CDR1 MDHEN and CDR2 SYDVKM come from the germline V gene. Between the trimmed V and J ends, which lost 2 bases and 0 bases, there was a span of 17 bases. CDR3 bases: TGTGCCAGCAGTTTAGGGTCTCGGCAGGGGATCTCTGGGGCCAACGTCCTGACTTTC. Its protein is CASSLGSRQGISGANVLTF.

V gene TRBV28 combines with J gene TRBJ2-7; TRBD2 matches at 7 bases. The CDR3 runs 12 residues. CDR1 and CDR2 from the germline V gene are MDHEN and SYDVKM. The V and J ends lost 5 bases and 4 bases, in that order; junction bases with no gene match: 2. CDR3 region: CASSERDYEQYF. The DNA of the CDR3 is TGTGCCAGCAGTGAGCGGGATTACGAGCAGTACTTC. The variable domain in full, with the rest retrieved from reference TRBV28 and TRBJ2-7, is DVKVTQSSRYLVKRTGEKVFLECVQDMDHENMFWYRQDPGLGLRLIYFSYDVKMKEKGDIPEGYSVSREKKERFSLILESASTNQTSMYLCASSERDYEQYFGPGTRLTVT.

This clone has only a few counts. The CDR3 DNA sequence: TGCGCCAGCAGCCAACCCCGACTAACCCGCTCCTACAATGAGCAGTTCTTC. It codes for CASSQPRLTRSYNEQFF. J is TRBJ2-1 and V is TRBV4-1; TRBD2 might be the D (5 bases). CDR1 MGHRA and CDR2 YSYEKL come from the germline V gene. This CDR3 is 17 amino acids long. Trimming took 2 bases from V and 0 from J, leaving 14 bases between them.

In its sample, this clone was seen a few times. The chain combines TRBV9 with TRBJ1-4, with D uncertain. The V gene's germline CDR1 is SGDLS and CDR2 YYNGEE. This CDR3 spans 15 amino acids. V gave up 3 bases and J gave up 8 bases, with 17 bases separating them. CDR3 bases: TGTGCCAGCAGCGCGGCGAGAGGGATCGACGAAAAACTGTTTTTT. Translating it yields CASSAARGIDEKLFF.

This clone was seen once. The genes are TRBV5-4 and TRBJ1-1; 7 bases map to TRBD1. The CDR3 has 16 amino acids. V shed 4 bases and J 1 base; nucleotides not matched to a gene: 10. In germline, CDR1 is SGHNT, CDR2 YYREEE (reference sequence). CDR3 sequence: CASSASFRTGNTEAFF. CDR3 in DNA: TGTGCCAGCAGCGCCTCTTTCCGGACAGGGAACACTGAAGCTTTCTTT.

The J gene is TRBJ2-5, the V gene TRBV6-5, with 15 bases that match TRBD2. The ends lost 8 bases at V and 4 bases at J; junction bases unmatched: 2. This CDR3 spans 14 amino acids. CDR1 and CDR2 from the germline V gene are MNHEY and SVGAGI. The CDR3 DNA reads TGTGCCAGCTGGACTAGCGGGAGGGCAGAGACCCAGTACTTC. Its protein is CASWTSGRAETQYF.

This clone was observed a few times. The chain couples TRBV5-6 to TRBJ2-3; the D gene is possibly TRBD1 (6 bases). V lost 4 bases, J lost 4 bases, and 19 bases lay in between. Germline lookup yields CDR1 SGHDT and CDR2 YYEEEE. The CDR3 spans 16 residues. The CDR3 is CASSPVLDGQSDTQYF. The CDR3 DNA sequence: TGTGCCAGCAGCCCAGTCCTCGATGGACAGTCAGATACGCAGTATTTT. The variable domain in full, with the rest retrieved from reference TRBV5-6 and TRBJ2-3, is DAGVTQSPTHLIKTRGQQVTLRCSPKSGHDTVSWYQQALGQGPQFIFQYYEEEERQRGNFPDRFSGHQFPNYSSELNVNALLLGDSALYLCASSPVLDGQSDTQYFGPGTRLTVL.

This chain links TRBV5-1 with TRBJ2-5; 8 bases align to TRBD1. Germline V CDR1 and CDR2: SGHRS, YFSETQ. The CDR3 totals 14 residues. V gave up 1 base and J gave up 3 bases; unmatched junction bases: 2. For the CDR3, the DNA is TGCGCCAGCAGCTTGACAGGGGGGAAAGAGACCCAGTACTTC. Protein: CASSLTGGKETQYF.

This clone was picked up one time. The gene calls are TRBV5-1 and TRBJ2-2; TRBD2 matches at 9 bases. The V segment lost 4 bases and the J segment 5 bases; nucleotides outside the gene matches: 6. This CDR3 is 15 amino acids long. Germline V gives CDR1 SGHRS, CDR2 YFSETQ. The CDR3 sequence is CASSISGSITGELFF. The CDR3 DNA sequence: TGCGCCAGCAGCATTAGCGGGAGTATAACCGGGGAGCTGTTTTTT. The whole variable domain, remainder taken from reference TRBV5-1 and TRBJ2-2, is KAGVTQTPRYLIKTRGQQVTLSCSPISGHRSVSWYQQTPGQGLQFLFEYFSETQRNKGNFPGRFSGRQFSNSRSEMNVSTLELGDSALYLCASSISGSITGELFFGEGSRLTVL.

The chain is built from TRBV5-1 and TRBJ2-7, with D possibly matching TRBD2 (5 bases). V lost 4 bases and J 1 base, leaving 12 bases between the germline ends. Germline V lookup: CDR1 SGHRS, CDR2 YFSETQ. There are 14 residues in the CDR3. CDR3 loop: CASSPITGSYEQYF. CDR3 sequence (DNA): TGCGCCAGCAGCCCGATCACGGGGTCCTACGAGCAGTACTTC.

The chain employs TRBV27 and TRBJ2-3; 13 positions agree with TRBD2. Germline assignment: CDR1 MNHEY and CDR2 SMNVEV (reference sequence). With 2 bases clipped from V and 4 bases from J, the junction kept 6 bases outside the gene matches. The CDR3 contains 17 residues. As DNA, the CDR3 is TGTGCCAGCAGTTTAATACTAGCGGGAGGGCCTTCAGATACGCAGTATTTT. Translating gives CASSLILAGGPSDTQYF.

This clone has only one observation. The chain recombines TRBV11-2 with TRBJ2-6; perhaps TRBD1 as D (5 bases). This CDR3 is 16 amino acids long. Germline CDR1 reads SGHAT; CDR2 reads FQNNGV. V was shortened by 0 bases and J by 4 bases, with 10 bases between the two germline ends. In DNA, the CDR3 is TGTGCCAGCAGCTTAGATTCAGGGCTGGGGGCCAACGTCCTGACTTTC. Its translation: CASSLDSGLGANVLTF.

V usage is TRBV6-4 and J usage is TRBJ1-6; TRBD1 might be the D (5 bases). CDR1 and CDR2 (germline): MRHNA, SNTAGT. Trimming cost V 4 bases and J 9 bases, with 13 bases left between them. The CDR3 runs 14 residues. The CDR3 is CASSVWGQGSPLHF. The CDR3 DNA reads TGTGCCAGCAGTGTTTGGGGCCAGGGTTCACCCCTCCACTTT.

The chain links TRBV28 to TRBJ1-1; D is unclear. This CDR3 has 13 amino acids. The V end lost 6 bases, the J end lost 3 bases, and 11 bases lay between the germline ends. Germline V gene data show CDR1 as MDHEN and CDR2 as SYDVKM. The CDR3 nucleotides are TGTGCCAGCAGCCTTCCAGGTTACACTGAAGCTTTCTTT. Translated: CASSLPGYTEAFF.

V and J are TRBV5-1 and TRBJ2-7; weak D call: TRBD1 (6 bases). The CDR3 has 15 residues. Germline V lookup: CDR1 SGHRS, CDR2 YFSETQ. The V end was cut by 0 bases, the J end by 2 bases, with 12 bases between. For the CDR3, the DNA is TGCGCCAGCAGCTTGGCGGCAGGGGTCCCCTACGAGCAGTACTTC. Encoded protein: CASSLAAGVPYEQYF. The complete variable domain, with remaining parts taken from reference TRBV5-1 and TRBJ2-7, reads KAGVTQTPRYLIKTRGQQVTLSCSPISGHRSVSWYQQTPGQGLQFLFEYFSETQRNKGNFPGRFSGRQFSNSRSEMNVSTLELGDSALYLCASSLAAGVPYEQYFGPGTRLTVT.

CDR3 in DNA: TGTGCCAGCAGTTATAACCCAAAACGGGGCTACACCTTC. Its translation is CASSYNPKRGYTF. This chain joins TRBV6-5 and TRBJ1-2, with D unclear. Germline V lookup: CDR1 MNHEY, CDR2 SVGAGI. This CDR3 contains 13 residues. Trimming removed 3 bases from V and 8 bases from J, with 13 bases in between.

The chain uses TRBV6-5 and TRBJ1-1; the match to TRBD1 covers 8 bases. V lost 6 bases, J lost 0 bases, and 3 bases stayed unmatched. The CDR3 extends over 14 amino acids. Germline V gives CDR1 MNHEY, CDR2 SVGAGI. CDR3 protein: CASSLDRVNTEAFF. As DNA, the CDR3 is TGTGCCAGCAGCCTGGACAGGGTGAACACTGAAGCTTTCTTT.

The chain carries TRBV19 and TRBJ2-7; 10 bases map to TRBD2. Germline V lookup: CDR1 LNHDA, CDR2 SQIVND (reference sequence). The CDR3 sequence is 15 residues long. Trimming cost V 6 bases and J 0 bases; bases outside gene matches: 5. Here the CDR3 reads CASREGLAASYEQYF. The CDR3, as DNA: TGTGCCAGTAGAGAAGGACTAGCGGCCTCCTACGAGCAGTACTTC.

The chain recombines TRBV7-6 with TRBJ2-2, with 8 bases aligning to TRBD2. V trimming: 4 bases; J trimming: 4 bases; junction bases outside the gene matches: 2. Germline-derived CDR1 and CDR2 are SGHVS and FNYEAQ. The CDR3 has 14 residues. Written as DNA, the CDR3 is TGTGCCAGCAGCTCCGGACTAGCCACCGGGGAGCTGTTTTTT. This sequence encodes CASSSGLATGELFF.

V and J are TRBV7-9 and TRBJ2-3, with no clear D. The germline V and J ends were trimmed by 1 base and 2 bases, with 10 bases remaining between them. In germline, CDR1 is SEHNR, CDR2 FQNEAQ (reference sequence). This CDR3 is built from 15 residues. The CDR3 loop is CASSLGGRHTDTQYF. The CDR3 nucleotides read TGTGCCAGCAGCTTAGGAGGCCGGCACACAGATACGCAGTATTTT.

The chain is built from TRBV2 and TRBJ1-3; D gene ambiguous. CDR1 is SNHLY, CDR2 FYNNEI, per germline. This CDR3 has 15 amino acids. V was pared by 1 base and J by 0 bases, with 7 bases between. In DNA form, the CDR3 reads TGTGCCAGCAGTGAAGGGGCCCGCTCTGGAAACACCATATATTTT. This codes for CASSEGARSGNTIYF.

The CDR3 sequence: CASSYSSRANTGELFF. CDR3 bases: TGTGCCAGCAGTTACTCGAGCAGGGCGAACACCGGGGAGCTGTTTTTT. The chain joins TRBV6-5 to TRBJ2-2; perhaps TRBD1 as D (5 bases). Germline V gene lookup returns CDR1 MNHEY and CDR2 SVGAGI. Deletions cut 0 bases from V and 0 bases from J, with 8 bases between. This CDR3 has 16 amino acids.

Worth noting for this clone: Germline and junction disagree at one end, which may indicate a read error. The V and J genes are TRBV6-5 and TRBJ2-7; the match to TRBD2 covers 8 bases. CDR1 and CDR2 (germline): MNHEY, SVGAGI. The CDR3 is 15 residues long. In nucleotides, the CDR3 is TGTGCCAGCAGACCGGGACTAGGGGTCTCCTACGAGCGGTACTTC. It translates to CASRPGLGVSYERYF.

This clone has just a few counts. This same CDR3 is encoded by further DNA sequences in the sample. This chain links TRBV18 with TRBJ1-1; TRBD1 might be the D (5 bases). Per germline, CDR1 KGHSH and CDR2 LQKENI. V shed 1 base and J shed 0 bases, with 6 bases lying between them. The CDR3 has 14 residues. The CDR3 sequence is CASSPQGMNTEAFF. DNA of the CDR3: TGTGCCAGCTCACCACAGGGGATGAACACTGAAGCTTTCTTT.